This T cell receptor beta chain originates from a study of cytomegalovirus exposure and HLA in healthy donors. Study-wide findings and caveats: Near-uniform donor sequencing depth was presumed by presence/absence analyses. In a later analysis, several top co-occurrence clusters appeared linked to parvovirus B19, influenza, CMV and Epstein-Barr virus.

Both 60 Vbeta primers and 13 Jbeta primers went into the PCR. This table comes from immunoSEQ multiplex PCR, and its TCRdb copy is limited to in-frame clones, with some not included. This sample has 160,000 or so clones; around 75% occur once, and the top ten carry 2% to 3%. Germline V gene data show CDR1 as SGHRS and CDR2 as YFSETQ. The CDR3 is made up of 15 amino acids. V gave up 4 bases and J gave up 0 bases; unmatched junction bases: 3. In its sample, this clone was seen a few times. Antigen unknown. The source is a female donor in good health and CMV-seronegative. The chain is built from TRBV5-1 and TRBJ2-3, with 9 positions matching TRBD2. Sequenced material: PBMCs. The CDR3 region is CASSQSGGSTDTQYF. Written as DNA, the CDR3 is TGCGCCAGCAGCCAAAGCGGGGGGAGCACAGATACGCAGTATTTT. The variable domain in full, completed from reference TRBV5-1 and TRBJ2-3, reads KAGVTQTPRYLIKTRGQQVTLSCSPISGHRSVSWYQQTPGQGLQFLFEYFSETQRNKGNFPGRFSGRQFSNSRSEMNVSTLELGDSALYLCASSQSGGSTDTQYFGPGTRLTVL.